The clone carrying this T cell receptor beta chain was counted a few times. TCRbeta library construction was performed incorporating unique molecular identifiers. One entry per CDR3 protein results from TCRdb running MiXCR on the PCR reads. The sample carries under 350,000 distinct CDR3 sequences, 9.9% recorded once. The record originates from a study of T-cell reconstitution after alpha-beta-depleted transplantation in children. This receptor was identified in a human donor who donated a stem cell graft to a child with SCID. The source was PBMCs from the stem cell graft donor, collected from the stem cell graft.

The CDR3 sequence: CASRIGTDSNQPQHF. The CDR3 DNA follows: TGTGCCAGCAGAATAGGGACGGATAGCAATCAGCCCCAGCATTTT. The chain links TRBV6-1 to TRBJ1-5, with D tentatively TRBD1 (5 bases). Trimming cost V 6 bases and J 0 bases, with 12 bases left between them. The CDR3 length is 15 residues. Germline values: CDR1 MNHNS, CDR2 SASEGT.